A single sample gave rise to the 30 T cell receptor beta chains below, sequenced in a study of immune evolution from preneoplasia to lung adenocarcinoma. The method was immunoSEQ multiplex PCR; TCRdb's version includes in-frame clones alone and lacks a portion of them. The profile shows 15,000 or so clones, less than 90% of them singletons. The sequenced sample consisted of FFPE invasive lung adenocarcinoma tissue. Receptors were obtained from a person aged 70 to 85 with invasive lung adenocarcinoma.

The chain carries TRBV2 and TRBJ1-5; D may be TRBD1 (6 bases). CDR3 length: 14 residues. In germline, CDR1 is SNHLY, CDR2 FYNNEI. V was shortened by 7 bases and J by 5 bases, with 15 bases between the two germline ends. The CDR3 reads CASNREGRDQPQHF. CDR3 in DNA: TGTGCCAGCAACAGGGAGGGAAGGGATCAGCCCCAGCATTTT.

The chain uses TRBV7-3 and TRBJ2-3; 8 nucleotides agree with TRBD2. The CDR3 consists of 14 residues. Germline CDR1 is SGHTA and CDR2 is FQGTGA. The ends lost 3 bases at V and 2 bases at J; junction bases unmatched: 1. CDR3 sequence (DNA): TGTGCCAGCAGCTTGGGACTAGACACAGATACGCAGTATTTT. It specifies CASSLGLDTDTQYF.

The chain couples TRBV27 to TRBJ2-1; 12 bases map to TRBD2. The germline CDR1 and CDR2 sequences are MNHEY and SMNVEV (reference sequence). V lost 0 bases, J lost 9 bases, and 6 bases stayed unmatched. CDR3 size: 16 residues. In nucleotides, the CDR3 is TGTGCCAGCAGTTTATCGGGCACTAGCGGGGGGTCTGAGCAGTTCTTC. Protein sequence: CASSLSGTSGGSEQFF.

The DNA for the CDR3 is TGTGCCAGCGTCGTACAGGGTGGTGGCTACACCTTC. Protein product: CASVVQGGGYTF. The genes are TRBV2 and TRBJ1-2, with D tentatively TRBD1 (6 bases). Germline V gives CDR1 SNHLY, CDR2 FYNNEI. This CDR3 is built from 12 residues. Trimming left V 8 bases short and J 7 bases short, with 14 bases between.

J is TRBJ1-1 and V is TRBV2, with unresolved D. Trimming removed 5 bases at V and 1 base at J, with 11 bases between. CDR1 and CDR2 from the germline V gene are SNHLY and FYNNEI. The CDR3 extends over 14 amino acids. The CDR3 sequence is CASSRDPRNTEAFF. The CDR3 region has the DNA TGTGCCAGCAGTCGCGATCCCCGGAACACTGAAGCTTTCTTT.

This chain links TRBV9 with TRBJ1-4; perhaps TRBD1 as D (5 bases). The CDR3 spans 13 residues. The ends were cut back, 4 bases at V and 10 bases at J, with 14 bases in the middle. The germline gives CDR1 SGDLS, CDR2 YYNGEE. DNA for the CDR3: TGTGCCAGCAGCCTCGGGAGGGGAGGAAAACTGTTTTTT. Encoded protein: CASSLGRGGKLFF.

CDR3 bases: TGCGCCAGCAGCTTAACAATAAGAAATGGCTACACCTTC. This codes for CASSLTIRNGYTF. The V call is TRBV5-1, the J call TRBJ1-2; no clear D. The CDR3 spans 13 residues. The germline V gene has CDR1 SGHRS and CDR2 YFSETQ. The V end lost 2 bases, the J end lost 6 bases, and 11 bases lay between the germline ends. Using reference TRBV5-1 and TRBJ1-2 for the parts outside the CDR3, the full variable domain is KAGVTQTPRYLIKTRGQQVTLSCSPISGHRSVSWYQQTPGQGLQFLFEYFSETQRNKGNFPGRFSGRQFSNSRSEMNVSTLELGDSALYLCASSLTIRNGYTFGSGTRLTVV.

This chain connects TRBV27 to TRBJ2-7; 10 bases match TRBD1. J lost 5 bases, V lost 5 bases, and 9 bases had no gene match. Germline lookup yields CDR1 MNHEY and CDR2 SMNVEV (reference sequence). The CDR3 is 15 residues long. As DNA, the CDR3 is TGTGCCAGCAGTCTGCGACAGGGGGCCCTCCACGAGCAGTACTTC. Its protein product is CASSLRQGALHEQYF.

This chain connects TRBV5-1 to TRBJ2-7, with 8 bases fitting TRBD2. The V segment lost 0 bases and the J segment 2 bases; nucleotides outside the gene matches: 7. The germline V gene has CDR1 SGHRS and CDR2 YFSETQ. The CDR3 is 16 amino acids. The CDR3 region is CASSLGPGGDTYEQYF. CDR3 sequence (DNA): TGCGCCAGCAGCTTGGGTCCCGGGGGGGATACCTACGAGCAGTACTTC.

This chain joins TRBV30 and TRBJ1-5, with 7 bases fitting TRBD1. CDR1 is GTSNPN and CDR2 is SVGIG in the germline V gene (reference sequence). The CDR3 runs to 14 residues. Germline trimming cut 4 bases from V and 2 bases from J; bases unmatched to any gene: 5. The CDR3 protein is CAWNQGGGNQPQHF. The CDR3 DNA reads as TGTGCCTGGAATCAGGGGGGAGGCAATCAGCCCCAGCATTTT.

The chain employs TRBV7-9 and TRBJ1-1; D perhaps matches TRBD1 (6 bases). Trimming took off 11 bases at V and 1 base at J, with 20 bases between the two ends. CDR1 and CDR2 (germline): SEHNR, FQNEAQ (reference sequence). The CDR3 extends over 15 amino acids. CDR3 in DNA: TGTGCCGGCACGTCACCGGGACATACGAACACTGAAGCTTTCTTT. This encodes CAGTSPGHTNTEAFF.

The chain recombines TRBV15 with TRBJ1-4; D unresolved. The CDR3 runs to 16 residues. The V end lost 0 bases, the J end lost 1 base, and 9 bases lay between the germline ends. Germline V gene data show CDR1 as LNHNV and CDR2 as YYDKDF (reference sequence). This CDR3 is CATSRDPSGTNEKLFF. The CDR3 DNA reads TGTGCCACCAGCAGAGATCCATCAGGAACTAATGAAAAACTGTTTTTT.

V and J are TRBV29-1 and TRBJ1-1; tentatively, D is TRBD1 (6 bases). Germline lookup yields CDR1 SQVTM and CDR2 ANQGSEA. Trimming left V 6 bases short and J 1 base short, with 12 bases between. This CDR3 has 13 residues. The CDR3 is CSVGGLANTEAFF. In DNA, the CDR3 is TGCAGCGTAGGGGGGTTAGCGAACACTGAAGCTTTCTTT.

This rearrangement joins TRBV10-2 to TRBJ2-7; 12 bases agree with TRBD2. The germline V gene has CDR1 WSHSY and CDR2 SAAADI. The CDR3 length is 18 residues. With 2 bases clipped from V and 7 bases from J, the junction kept 15 bases outside the gene matches. The CDR3 is CASSERGLAGGYSREQYF. Written as DNA, the CDR3 is TGCGCCAGCAGTGAGAGGGGTCTAGCGGGAGGGTATAGCAGAGAGCAGTACTTC.

Worth noting for this clone: Given the absence of the conserved phenylalanine or tryptophan at the CDR3 end, a read error is likely. The chain links TRBV11-2 to TRBJ2-4; weak D call: TRBD1 (5 bases). The germline V gene encodes CDR1 SGHAT and CDR2 FQNNGV. Deletions cut 5 bases from V and 10 bases from J, with 12 bases between. This CDR3 has 12 residues. The CDR3 nucleotides read TGTGCCAGCAGCCAAGGGGTTCGAATTCAGTACCTC. Translating gives CASSQGVRIQYL.

The chain combines TRBV5-6 with TRBJ2-5, with TRBD1 matching over 8 bases. CDR1 is SGHDT and CDR2 is YYEEEE in the germline V gene. V gave up 1 base and J gave up 3 bases; unmatched junction bases: 11. This CDR3 contains 17 residues. For the CDR3, the DNA is TGTGCCAGCAGCTTGATTATAGGACAGGGAAGGGAAGAGACCCAGTACTTC. Amino acids: CASSLIIGQGREETQYF.

The gene calls are TRBV25-1 and TRBJ2-7; D not resolved. Germline V gives CDR1 MGHDK, CDR2 SYGVNS. The CDR3 extends over 12 amino acids. V was pared by 4 bases and J by 0 bases, with 4 bases between. CDR3 DNA: TGTGCCAGCAGTGGAAGCTCCTACGAGCAGTACTTC. The encoded protein is CASSGSSYEQYF.

The gene calls are TRBV30 and TRBJ2-6; no clear D gene. The CDR3 is 13 amino acids. V was shortened by 1 base and J by 2 bases, with 3 bases between the two germline ends. Per germline, CDR1 GTSNPN and CDR2 SVGIG (reference sequence). The CDR3 DNA reads TGTGCCTGGAGTGACACTGGGGCCAACGTCCTGACTTTC. This sequence encodes CAWSDTGANVLTF.

This clone occurred a few times. The V and J genes are TRBV6-1 and TRBJ1-5, with D possibly TRBD1 on 5 matching bases. Trimming took off 1 base at V and 2 bases at J, with 12 bases between the two ends. Germline CDR1 MNHNS, CDR2 SASEGT. This CDR3 region has 16 residues. The CDR3 protein is CASSEVGARGNQPQHF. CDR3 nucleotide sequence: TGTGCCAGCAGTGAAGTTGGGGCGCGGGGCAATCAGCCCCAGCATTTT.

V is TRBV28 and J is TRBJ2-1, with 8 bases matching TRBD1. With 5 bases clipped from V and 0 bases from J, the junction kept 3 bases outside the gene matches. CDR1 is MDHEN and CDR2 is SYDVKM in the germline V gene. CDR3 size: 15 residues. The CDR3 sequence: CASSRTGTSYNEQFF. CDR3 sequence (DNA): TGTGCCAGCAGTAGGACAGGGACCTCCTACAATGAGCAGTTCTTC.

V is TRBV7-3 and J is TRBJ2-3; D is possibly TRBD1 or TRBD2 (5 bases each). Germline values: CDR1 SGHTA, CDR2 FQGTGA. Trimming stripped 5 bases from V and 2 bases from J, with 14 bases between. The CDR3 contains 15 residues. The CDR3 nucleotides are TGTGCCAGCAGCCAAACGGGACCAAACACAGATACGCAGTATTTT. It encodes CASSQTGPNTDTQYF.

The V and J genes are TRBV19 and TRBJ2-3; 10 bases map to TRBD1. The V gene end was trimmed by 3 bases and the J gene end by 0 bases; junction bases not matched to a gene: 6. The germline V gene encodes CDR1 LNHDA and CDR2 SQIVND (reference sequence). The CDR3 loop spans 17 amino acids. CDR3 region: CASSIDRGQGSTDTQYF. As DNA, the CDR3 is TGTGCCAGTAGTATCGACAGGGGACAGGGGAGCACAGATACGCAGTATTTT.

CDR3 DNA sequence: TGTGCCAGCAGCTTGGGGCTAGGGGGTGGAAACACCATATATTTT. As protein: CASSLGLGGGNTIYF. The V call is TRBV5-4, the J call TRBJ1-3, with TRBD1 as a possible D gene (6 bases). Between the trimmed V and J ends, which lost 0 bases and 3 bases, there was a span of 10 bases. CDR1 SGHNT and CDR2 YYREEE come from the germline V gene (reference sequence). CDR3 length: 15 residues.

The rearrangement joins TRBV6-1 to TRBJ1-5; D is ambiguous. This CDR3 comprises 16 residues. Trimming shortened V by 2 bases and J by 0 bases, and 11 bases separated the two germline ends. CDR1 and CDR2 from the germline V gene are MNHNS and SASEGT. The CDR3 region has the DNA TGTGCCAGCAGTGAATGGGCCGGGTTTAGCAATCAGCCCCAGCATTTT. Translating it yields CASSEWAGFSNQPQHF.

This clone has only a few counts. The chain has TRBV5-1 and TRBJ2-7; D assignment may be TRBD1 or TRBD2 (5 bases each). Trimming removed 7 bases at V and 6 bases at J, with 20 bases between. This CDR3 has 14 residues. CDR1 and CDR2 (germline): SGHRS, YFSETQ. This chain's CDR3 is CASRLERGSGEQYF. In DNA form, the CDR3 reads TGCGCCAGCCGCCTCGAGAGGGGTTCGGGCGAGCAGTACTTC.

The genes are TRBV2 and TRBJ1-2; D remains unclear. This CDR3 region has 11 residues. The germline V and J ends were trimmed by 8 bases and 0 bases, with 4 bases remaining between them. Germline V gives CDR1 SNHLY, CDR2 FYNNEI. CDR3 region: CASETNYGYTF. As DNA, the CDR3 is TGTGCCAGCGAAACTAACTATGGCTACACCTTC.

The V call is TRBV13, the J call TRBJ2-1; 10 bases are shared with TRBD2. CDR3 length equals 18 residues. Germline CDR1 reads PRHDT; CDR2 reads FYEKMQ (reference sequence). Trimming took 4 bases from V and 9 from J; bases not matched to a gene: 18. The CDR3 bases are TGTGCCAGCAGCTCACACCCACCGGGACTAGCGACGCGCAGTGAGCAGTTCTTC. Protein sequence: CASSSHPPGLATRSEQFF. Looking up the rest from reference TRBV13 and TRBJ2-1 gives the full variable domain: AAGVIQSPRHLIKEKRETATLKCYPIPRHDTVYWYQQGPGQDPQFLISFYEKMQSDKGSIPDRFSAQQFSDYHSELNMSSLELGDSALYFCASSSHPPGLATRSEQFFGPGTRLTVL.

This clone was observed a few times. The chain combines TRBV18 with TRBJ2-1; 10 bases agree with TRBD2. This CDR3 region has 17 residues. Germline CDR1 reads KGHSH; CDR2 reads LQKENI. Germline trimming cut 2 bases from V and 0 bases from J; bases unmatched to any gene: 4. The CDR3 here is CASSPRLAGLSYNEQFF. CDR3 bases: TGTGCCAGCTCACCAAGACTAGCGGGCCTCTCCTACAATGAGCAGTTCTTC.

The V and J genes are TRBV29-1 and TRBJ1-4; tentatively, D is TRBD1 (5 bases). Germline values: CDR1 SQVTM, CDR2 ANQGSEA. Trimming shortened V by 4 bases and J by 11 bases, and 20 bases separated the two germline ends. The CDR3 has 14 residues. CDR3 sequence (DNA): TGCAGCGTTGGGCTTGACAGCTGGACACGGAAACTGTTTTTT. Translated, it gives CSVGLDSWTRKLFF. Full variable domain (outside the CDR3, taken from reference TRBV29-1 and TRBJ1-4): SAVISQKPSRDICQRGTSLTIQCQVDSQVTMMFWYRQQPGQSLTLIATANQGSEATYESGFVIDKFPISRPNLTFSTLTVSNMSPEDSSIYLCSVGLDSWTRKLFFGSGTQLSVL.

The V call is TRBV10-3, the J call TRBJ1-3; 7 bases fit TRBD1. Germline V gene lookup returns CDR1 ENHRY and CDR2 SYGVKD. V was pared by 10 bases and J by 4 bases, with 4 bases of the junction left unmatched. The CDR3 covers 12 residues. The CDR3 bases are TGTGCCACGGGACAGCCCGGAAACACCATATATTTT. Protein product: CATGQPGNTIYF.